Each of the 13 T cell receptor beta chains below was sequenced from the same sample in a study of radiotherapy plus CTLA-4 blockade in lung cancer. Profiled with immunoSEQ multiplex PCR; TCRdb holds only in-frame clones, not every one. The table lists about 88,000 clones, 72% of them singletons. The sample here was peripheral blood, taken from a patient treated with radiotherapy plus ipilimumab. The receptors were gathered from a human donor with non-small cell lung cancer that progressed on radiotherapy plus ipilimumab.

This clone was observed a handful of times. The chain is built from TRBV4-2 and TRBJ2-1; weak D call: TRBD2 (6 bases). With 3 bases removed from V and 3 bases from J, the gap between germline ends came to 12 bases. The length of the CDR3 is 15 residues. The germline gives CDR1 LGHNA, CDR2 YNFKEQ. The CDR3 DNA follows: TGTGCCAGCAGCCAGGTAGCGGAGGACTACAATGAGCAGTTCTTC. This sequence encodes CASSQVAEDYNEQFF.

This clone was observed a handful of times. The V and J genes are TRBV30 and TRBJ1-5, with D tentatively TRBD1 (6 bases). Germline loops: CDR1 GTSNPN, CDR2 SVGIG (reference sequence). This CDR3 region has 15 residues. The V and J ends lost 5 bases and 5 bases respectively, with 19 bases between them. This CDR3 is CAWSALTGNDQPQHF. The DNA for the CDR3 is TGTGCCTGGTCTGCTTTGACAGGCAATGATCAGCCCCAGCATTTT.

The genes are TRBV10-1 and TRBJ2-2, with D uncertain. The length of the CDR3 is 13 residues. Trimming took 2 bases from V and 5 from J, leaving 6 bases between them. Germline assignment: CDR1 WNHNN and CDR2 SYGVQD (reference sequence). In nucleotides, the CDR3 is TGCGCCAGCAGTGAGCGTGGAACCGGGGAGCTGTTTTTT. This encodes CASSERGTGELFF.

This chain links TRBV25-1 with TRBJ2-7; D gene unclear. Germline V gene data show CDR1 as MGHDK and CDR2 as SYGVNS. The CDR3 has 12 residues. V was shortened by 0 bases and J by 3 bases, with 3 bases between the two germline ends. The CDR3: CASSEYGYEQYF. The CDR3 DNA reads TGTGCCAGCAGTGAATATGGCTACGAGCAGTACTTC.

This chain uses TRBV7-2 with TRBJ1-4; no reliable D call. The germline V and J ends were trimmed by 5 bases and 4 bases, with 14 bases remaining between them. Germline CDR1 reads SGHTA; CDR2 reads FQGNSA. The CDR3 covers 15 residues. CDR3 bases: TGTGCCAGCAGCCTCGGGCCCCTTCTTAATGAAAAACTGTTTTTT. It is translated as CASSLGPLLNEKLFF.

V gene TRBV5-1 combines with J gene TRBJ2-3; D might be TRBD2 (6 bases). Between the trimmed V and J ends, which lost 1 base and 0 bases, there was a span of 9 bases. This CDR3 is built from 15 residues. The germline CDR1 and CDR2 sequences are SGHRS and YFSETQ. In DNA form, the CDR3 reads TGCGCCAGCAGCTTGAACGGGGGAAGCACAGATACGCAGTATTTT. This translates into CASSLNGGSTDTQYF.

The V call is TRBV2, the J call TRBJ2-7; D tentatively reads TRBD1 or TRBD2 (5 bases each). Germline V CDR1 and CDR2: SNHLY, FYNNEI. Trimming took off 6 bases at V and 2 bases at J, with 14 bases between the two ends. This CDR3 comprises 14 residues. In nucleotides, the CDR3 is TGTGCCAGCAGGGGGGTGGCAGGAGCCTACGAGCAGTACTTC. Protein product: CASRGVAGAYEQYF.

J is TRBJ1-1 and V is TRBV15, with unresolved D. This CDR3 is built from 13 residues. Trimming removed 5 bases from V and 0 bases from J, with 7 bases in between. Germline CDR1 and CDR2: LNHNV and YYDKDF (reference sequence). For the CDR3, the DNA is TGTGCCACCAGCGGTCCTATGAACACTGAAGCTTTCTTT. It encodes CATSGPMNTEAFF.

This clone was seen a handful of times. The chain uses TRBV7-6 and TRBJ2-1; D is undetermined. V was cut by 0 bases and J by 7 bases, with 4 bases left in between. CDR1 and CDR2 (germline): SGHVS, FNYEAQ. This CDR3 contains 12 residues. CDR3 loop: CASSLASNEQFF. For the CDR3, the DNA is TGTGCCAGCAGCTTAGCTAGTAATGAGCAGTTCTTC.

The CDR3: CASSPGQGVGEKLFF. As DNA, the CDR3 is TGTGCCAGCAGCCCTGGACAGGGGGTGGGTGAAAAACTGTTTTTT. This chain connects TRBV7-2 to TRBJ1-4; TRBD1 matches at 10 bases. This CDR3 contains 15 residues. The germline V gene has CDR1 SGHTA and CDR2 FQGNSA. V dropped 5 bases and J dropped 7; count of bases not matched to a gene: 7. The entire variable domain, with the rest obtained from reference TRBV7-2 and TRBJ1-4, is as follows: GAGVSQSPSNKVTEKGKDVELRCDPISGHTALYWYRQSLGQGLEFLIYFQGNSAPDKSGLPSDRFSAERTGGSVSTLTIQRTQQEDSAVYLCASSPGQGVGEKLFFGSGTQLSVL.

The chain recombines TRBV9 with TRBJ2-3, with D uncertain. Germline CDR1 SGDLS, CDR2 YYNGEE. This CDR3 contains 16 residues. V dropped 0 bases and J dropped 0 bases, with 11 bases sitting between them. This chain's CDR3 is CASSVDSSPSTDTQYF. CDR3 bases: TGTGCCAGCAGCGTAGACTCATCTCCTAGCACAGATACGCAGTATTTT.

The V gene is TRBV7-9, the J gene TRBJ1-5; no definite D call. The CDR3 has 13 residues. Per the germline V gene, CDR1 is SEHNR and CDR2 is FQNEAQ (reference sequence). The V end lost 1 base, the J end lost 7 bases, and 8 bases lay between the germline ends. CDR3 region: CASSLGFGQPQHF. Here the CDR3 DNA reads TGTGCCAGCAGCTTAGGGTTTGGGCAGCCCCAGCATTTT.

The V and J genes are TRBV5-1 and TRBJ1-1; D unclear. The CDR3 is 14 amino acids. The germline CDR1 and CDR2 sequences are SGHRS and YFSETQ. Trimming took 4 bases from V and 2 from J, leaving 12 bases between them. In DNA, the CDR3 is TGCGCCAGCAGCCTGTCGACCCTTAACACTGAAGCTTTCTTT. It is translated as CASSLSTLNTEAFF.